The subject of this entry is one TCR beta chain. A much more abundant neighbour one base away suggests this may be a read error. This sample is part of a study of early T cells in non-severe SARS-CoV-2 infection. Background on the study: Unsorted whole-blood RNA was sequenced in bulk, leaving chains unpaired.

Each CDR3 protein gets one entry after TCRdb re-called the 5' RACE reads with MiXCR. Counted here are some 63,000 distinct CDR3 sequences, 10% to 15% occurring once; the ten biggest clones make up approximately 4.8%. Sequencing input: whole blood. The TCR sequence derives from an adult who was a healthcare worker with PCR-confirmed SARS-CoV-2 infection or an uninfected control (not recorded which).

The CDR3 here is CACTSPGNYEQYF. In DNA, the CDR3 is TGCGCCTGCACGTCGCCCGGGAACTACGAGCAGTACTTC. The rearrangement uses TRBV5-1 and TRBJ2-7; a possible D gene is TRBD2 (5 bases). The CDR3 has 13 residues. Per the germline V gene, CDR1 is SGHRS and CDR2 is YFSETQ. V lost 10 bases, J lost 3 bases, and 17 bases lay in between.